This T cell receptor (beta chain) was captured in a study of B cell selection in AIRE deficiency. The regulatory T cell sort gate was CD4+CD25hiCD127low/negative. In the original analysis: Around 50,000 patient and 9.56x10^4 healthy donor TCRbeta sequences came from Tregs. Generated by immunoSEQ multiplex PCR, the TCRdb table keeps only in-frame clones and is missing some. Clonal size and the V and J genes are those of that table, whereas D and trimming came from the DNA. The sample includes 20,000 to 25,000 clones, approximately 94% of them seen just once. Germline loops: CDR1 MDHEN, CDR2 SYDVKM. There are 15 residues in the CDR3. V lost 2 bases, J lost 1 base, and 9 bases lay in between.

The TCR sequence derives from a human donor with AIRE deficiency. Sequencing was done on a sample of Tregs sorted from PBMCs. The chain couples TRBV28 to TRBJ1-5; D possibly corresponds to TRBD1 (6 bases). The DNA of the CDR3 is TGTGCCAGCAGTTTACCCACAGGGAGCAATCAGCCCCAGCATTTT. It is translated as CASSLPTGSNQPQHF.